The present T cell receptor beta chain was sequenced within a study of OX40 agonist ivuxolimab in advanced cancers. About the study: Enrolled patients in dose escalation had cancers that were hepatocellular carcinoma, melanoma, renal cell or head and neck cancer. General study results and limits: No antigen was identified for the clonally expanded peripheral T cells.

It was autoimmune disease history or systemic immunosuppression that excluded patients. This table comes from immunoSEQ multiplex PCR, and its TCRdb copy is limited to in-frame clones, with some not included. The repertoire consists of 20,000 to 30,000 clones, with roughly 89% occurring once and the leading ten covering just under 20%. The germline gives CDR1 LNHNV, CDR2 YYDKDF (reference sequence). The CDR3 length is 15 residues. In the case of this clone: Its antigen is unidentified. A read error may produce the germline difference seen at one junction end.

Source: CD4+ or CD8+ T cells sorted from blood, taken in a trial of the OX40 agonist ivuxolimab. The sequence derives from an adult with an advanced solid tumor such as melanoma, head and neck, liver or kidney cancer. The chain combines TRBV15 with TRBJ2-1; D ambiguous. The CDR3 nucleotides read TGTGCCACCAGCGGAGACCGTGGGACCTACAATGAGCAGTTCTTC. Protein sequence: CATSGDRGTYNEQFF. The entire variable domain, with the rest obtained from reference TRBV15 and TRBJ2-1, is as follows: DAMVIQNPRYQVTQFGKPVTLSCSQTLNHNVMYWYQQKSSQAPKLLFHYYDKDFNNEADTPDNFQSRRPNTSFCFLDIRSPGLGDTAMYLCATSGDRGTYNEQFFGPGTRLTVL.